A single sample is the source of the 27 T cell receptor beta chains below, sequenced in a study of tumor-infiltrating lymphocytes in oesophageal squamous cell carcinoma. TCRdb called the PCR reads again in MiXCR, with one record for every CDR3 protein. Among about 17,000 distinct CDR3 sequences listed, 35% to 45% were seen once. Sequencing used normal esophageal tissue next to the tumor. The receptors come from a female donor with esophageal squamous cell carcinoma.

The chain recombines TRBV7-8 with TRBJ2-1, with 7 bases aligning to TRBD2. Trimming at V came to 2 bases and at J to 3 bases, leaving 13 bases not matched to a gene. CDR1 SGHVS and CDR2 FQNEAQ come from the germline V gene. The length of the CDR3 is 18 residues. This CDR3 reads CASSLIAGGSGLYNEQFF. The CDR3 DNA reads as TGTGCCAGCAGCTTAATTGCTGGGGGTAGCGGGCTCTACAATGAGCAGTTCTTC.

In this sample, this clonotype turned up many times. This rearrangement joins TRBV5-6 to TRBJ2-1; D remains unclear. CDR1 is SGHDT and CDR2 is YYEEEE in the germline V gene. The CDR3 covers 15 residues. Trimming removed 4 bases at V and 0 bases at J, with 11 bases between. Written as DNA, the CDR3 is TGTGCCAGCAGCCGATTGGTGAGCTCCTACAATGAGCAGTTCTTC. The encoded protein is CASSRLVSSYNEQFF.

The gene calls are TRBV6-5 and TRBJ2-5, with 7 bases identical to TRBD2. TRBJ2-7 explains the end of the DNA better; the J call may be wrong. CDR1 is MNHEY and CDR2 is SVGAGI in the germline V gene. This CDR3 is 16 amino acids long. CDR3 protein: CASSVGWTGGTYEQYF. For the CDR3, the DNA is TGTGCCAGCAGCGTTGGGTGGACCGGGGGGACTTACGAGCAGTACTTC.

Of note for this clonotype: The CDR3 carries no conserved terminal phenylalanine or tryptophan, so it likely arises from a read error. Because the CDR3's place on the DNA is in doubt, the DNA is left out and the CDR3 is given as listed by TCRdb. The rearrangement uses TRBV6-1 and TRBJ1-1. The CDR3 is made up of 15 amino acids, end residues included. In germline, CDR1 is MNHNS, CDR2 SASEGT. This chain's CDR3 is CASSRGSQRGYTFGS.

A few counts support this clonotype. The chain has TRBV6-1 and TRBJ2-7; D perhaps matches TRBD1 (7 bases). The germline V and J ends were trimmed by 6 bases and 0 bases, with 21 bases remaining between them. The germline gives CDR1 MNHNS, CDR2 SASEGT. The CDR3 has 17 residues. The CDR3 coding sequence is TGTGCCAGCAGCCACCAGGGGGGTTCGGTATCCTCCTACGAGCAGTACTTC. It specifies CASSHQGGSVSSYEQYF.

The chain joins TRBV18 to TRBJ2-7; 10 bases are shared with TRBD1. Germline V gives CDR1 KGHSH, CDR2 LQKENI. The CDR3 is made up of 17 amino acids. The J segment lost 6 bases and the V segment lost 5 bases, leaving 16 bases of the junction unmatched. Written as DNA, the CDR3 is TGTGCCAGCTCATACATGGCTCCCGGGACAGGGGACCGCGAGCAGTACTTC. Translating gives CASSYMAPGTGDREQYF.

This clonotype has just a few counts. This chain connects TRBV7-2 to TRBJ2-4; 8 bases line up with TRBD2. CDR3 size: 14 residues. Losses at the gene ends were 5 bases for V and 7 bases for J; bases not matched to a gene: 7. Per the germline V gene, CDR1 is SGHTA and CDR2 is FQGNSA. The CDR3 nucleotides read TGTGCCAGCAGCCCAGCGGGAGTCGGGAACATTCAGTACTTC. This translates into CASSPAGVGNIQYF.

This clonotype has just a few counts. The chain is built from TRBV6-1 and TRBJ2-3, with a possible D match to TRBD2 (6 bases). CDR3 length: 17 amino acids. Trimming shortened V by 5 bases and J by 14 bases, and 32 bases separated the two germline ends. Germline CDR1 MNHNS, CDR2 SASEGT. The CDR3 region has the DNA TGTGCCAGCAGTTACGGAATGGGTGGCGGGAACACCGGGGAGCTGTATTTT. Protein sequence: CASSYGMGGGNTGELYF.

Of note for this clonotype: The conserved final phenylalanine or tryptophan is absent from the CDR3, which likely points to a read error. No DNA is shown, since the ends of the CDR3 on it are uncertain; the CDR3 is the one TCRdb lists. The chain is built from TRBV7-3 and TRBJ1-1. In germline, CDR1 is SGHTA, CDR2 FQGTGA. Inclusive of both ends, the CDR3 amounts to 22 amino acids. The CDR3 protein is CASSLTPRPRLAGDPTSSTSGQ.

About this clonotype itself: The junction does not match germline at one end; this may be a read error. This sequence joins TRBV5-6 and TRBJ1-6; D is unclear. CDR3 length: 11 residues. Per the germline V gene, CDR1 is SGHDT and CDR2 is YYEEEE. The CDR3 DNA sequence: TGTGCCAGCAGCTGGCGTGGGGTGGCAGACTTC. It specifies CASSWRGVADF. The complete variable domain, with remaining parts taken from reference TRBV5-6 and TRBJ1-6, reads DAGVTQSPTHLIKTRGQQVTLRCSPKSGHDTVSWYQQALGQGPQFIFQYYEEEERQRGNFPDRFSGHQFPNYSSELNVNALLLGDSALYLCASSWRGVADFGNGTRLTVT.

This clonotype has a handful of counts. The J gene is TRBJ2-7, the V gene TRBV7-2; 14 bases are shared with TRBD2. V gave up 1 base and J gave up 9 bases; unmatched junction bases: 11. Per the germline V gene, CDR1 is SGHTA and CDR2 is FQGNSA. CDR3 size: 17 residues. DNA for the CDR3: TGTGCCAGCAGCTTAGGGGGCCCGGGACTAGCGGGAGAGGGGCAGTACTTC. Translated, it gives CASSLGGPGLAGEGQYF.

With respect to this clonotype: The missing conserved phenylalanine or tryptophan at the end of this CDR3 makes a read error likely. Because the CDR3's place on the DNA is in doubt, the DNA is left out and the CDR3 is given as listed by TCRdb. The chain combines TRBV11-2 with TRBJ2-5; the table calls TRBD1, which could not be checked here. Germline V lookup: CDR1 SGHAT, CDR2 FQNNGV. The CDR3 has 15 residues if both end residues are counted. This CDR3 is CASSFTGSTEAFFGN.

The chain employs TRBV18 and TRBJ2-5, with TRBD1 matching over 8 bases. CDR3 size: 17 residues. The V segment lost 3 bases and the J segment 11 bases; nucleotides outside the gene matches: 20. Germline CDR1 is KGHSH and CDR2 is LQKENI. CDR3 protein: CASSPAPTGGRYNEQYF. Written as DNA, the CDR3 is TGTGCCAGCTCACCCGCCCCAACAGGGGGAAGATACAATGAGCAGTACTTC. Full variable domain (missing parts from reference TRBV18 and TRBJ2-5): NAGVMQNPRHLVRRRGQEARLRCSPMKGHSHVYWYRQLPEEGLKFMVYLQKENIIDESGMPKERFSAEFPKEGPSILRIQQVVRGDSAAYFCASSPAPTGGRYNEQYFGPGTRLLVL.

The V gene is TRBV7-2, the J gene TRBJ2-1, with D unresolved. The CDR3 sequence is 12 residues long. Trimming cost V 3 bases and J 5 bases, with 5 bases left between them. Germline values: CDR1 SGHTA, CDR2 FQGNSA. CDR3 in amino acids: CASSFTDNEQFF. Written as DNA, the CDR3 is TGTGCCAGCAGCTTCACTGACAATGAGCAGTTCTTC. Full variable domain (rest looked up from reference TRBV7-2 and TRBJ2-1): GAGVSQSPSNKVTEKGKDVELRCDPISGHTALYWYRQSLGQGLEFLIYFQGNSAPDKSGLPSDRFSAERTGGSVSTLTIQRTQQEDSAVYLCASSFTDNEQFFGPGTRLTVL.

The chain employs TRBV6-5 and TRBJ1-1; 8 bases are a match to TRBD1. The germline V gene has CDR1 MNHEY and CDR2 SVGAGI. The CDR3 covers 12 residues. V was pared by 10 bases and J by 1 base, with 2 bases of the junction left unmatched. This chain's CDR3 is CATGQGNTEAFF. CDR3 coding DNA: TGTGCCACCGGACAGGGGAACACTGAAGCTTTCTTT.

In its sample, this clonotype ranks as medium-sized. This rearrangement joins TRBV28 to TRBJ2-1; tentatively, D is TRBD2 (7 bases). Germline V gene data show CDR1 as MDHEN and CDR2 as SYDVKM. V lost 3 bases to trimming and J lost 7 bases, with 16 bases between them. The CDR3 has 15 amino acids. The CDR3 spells CASSLRGGGLNEQFF. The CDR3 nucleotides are TGTGCCAGCAGTTTGCGGGGAGGGGGTTTGAATGAGCAGTTCTTC. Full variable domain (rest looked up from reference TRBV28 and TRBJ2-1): DVKVTQSSRYLVKRTGEKVFLECVQDMDHENMFWYRQDPGLGLRLIYFSYDVKMKEKGDIPEGYSVSREKKERFSLILESASTNQTSMYLCASSLRGGGLNEQFFGPGTRLTVL.

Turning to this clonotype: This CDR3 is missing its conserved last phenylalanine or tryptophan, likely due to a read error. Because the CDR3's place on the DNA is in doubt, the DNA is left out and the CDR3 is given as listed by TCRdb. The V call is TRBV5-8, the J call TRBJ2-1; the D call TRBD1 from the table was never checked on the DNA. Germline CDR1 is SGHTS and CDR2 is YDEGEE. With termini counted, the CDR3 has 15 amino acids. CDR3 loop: CASSLRGSGGYTFGS.

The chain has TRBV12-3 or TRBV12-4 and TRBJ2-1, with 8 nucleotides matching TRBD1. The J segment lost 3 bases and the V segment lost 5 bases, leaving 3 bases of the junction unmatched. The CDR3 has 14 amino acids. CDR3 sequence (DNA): TGTGCCAGCAGTCCGGGACAGGACTACAATGAGCAGTTCTTC. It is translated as CASSPGQDYNEQFF.

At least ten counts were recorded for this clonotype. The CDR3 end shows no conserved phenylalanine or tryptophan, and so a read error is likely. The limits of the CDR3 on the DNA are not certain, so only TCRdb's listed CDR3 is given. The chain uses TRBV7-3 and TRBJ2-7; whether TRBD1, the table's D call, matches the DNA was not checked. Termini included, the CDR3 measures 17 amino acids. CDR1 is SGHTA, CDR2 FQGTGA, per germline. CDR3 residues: CASSPGTAPNYGYTFGS.

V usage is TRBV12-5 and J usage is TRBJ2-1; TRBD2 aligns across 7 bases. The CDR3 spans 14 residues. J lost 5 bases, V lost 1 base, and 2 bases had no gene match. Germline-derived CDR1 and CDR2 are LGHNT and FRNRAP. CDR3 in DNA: TGTGCTAGTGGTTTGGGGACTAGAAACAATGAGCAGTTCTTC. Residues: CASGLGTRNNEQFF.

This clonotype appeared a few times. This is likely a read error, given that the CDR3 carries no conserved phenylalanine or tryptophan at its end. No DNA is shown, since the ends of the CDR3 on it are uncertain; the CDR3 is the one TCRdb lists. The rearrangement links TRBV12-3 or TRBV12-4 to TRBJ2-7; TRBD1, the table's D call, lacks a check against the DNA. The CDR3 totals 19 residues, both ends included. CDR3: CASSRGQGGGSSYGYTFGS.

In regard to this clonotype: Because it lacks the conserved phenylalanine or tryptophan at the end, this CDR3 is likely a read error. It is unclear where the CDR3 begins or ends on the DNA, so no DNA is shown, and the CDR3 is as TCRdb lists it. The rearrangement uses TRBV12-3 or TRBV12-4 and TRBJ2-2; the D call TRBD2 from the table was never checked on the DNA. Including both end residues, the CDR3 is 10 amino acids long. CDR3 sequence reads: CASSFFQAGG.

Written as DNA, the CDR3 is TGCAGCGTTGAACCGGGGGTCGGCTACGAGCAGTACTTC. Protein product: CSVEPGVGYEQYF. The rearrangement uses TRBV29-1 and TRBJ2-1; maybe TRBD2 (6 bases). The DNA end lines up better with TRBJ2-7; the J call may be wrong. The CDR3 runs to 13 residues. Germline loops: CDR1 SQVTM, CDR2 ANQGSEA.

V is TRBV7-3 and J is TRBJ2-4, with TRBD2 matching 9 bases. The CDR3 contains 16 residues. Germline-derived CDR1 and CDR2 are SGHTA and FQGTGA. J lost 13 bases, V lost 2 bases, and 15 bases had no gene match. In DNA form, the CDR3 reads TGTGCCAGCAGCTTATCGCCGACTAGCGGATACAATGAGCAGTACTTC. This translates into CASSLSPTSGYNEQYF.

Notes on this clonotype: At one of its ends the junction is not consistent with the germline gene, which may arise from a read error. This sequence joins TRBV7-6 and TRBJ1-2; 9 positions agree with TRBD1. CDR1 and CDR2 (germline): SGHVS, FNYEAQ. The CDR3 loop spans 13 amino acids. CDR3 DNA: TGTGCCAGCATCACAGGGGGCCCCTATGGCTACACCTTT. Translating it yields CASITGGPYGYTF. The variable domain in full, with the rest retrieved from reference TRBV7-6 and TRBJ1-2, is GAGVSQSPRYKVTKRGQDVALRCDPISGHVSLYWYRQALGQGPEFLTYFNYEAQQDKSGLPNDRFSAERPEGSISTLTIQRTEQRDSAMYRCASITGGPYGYTFGSGTRLTVV.

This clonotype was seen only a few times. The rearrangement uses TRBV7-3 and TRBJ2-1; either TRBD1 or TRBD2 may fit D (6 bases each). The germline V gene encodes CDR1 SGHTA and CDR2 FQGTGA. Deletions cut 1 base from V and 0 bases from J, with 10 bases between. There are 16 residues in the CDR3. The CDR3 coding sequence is TGTGCCAGCAGCTTAAAGGGGGGTAGCTCCTACAATGAGCAGTTCTTC. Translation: CASSLKGGSSYNEQFF.

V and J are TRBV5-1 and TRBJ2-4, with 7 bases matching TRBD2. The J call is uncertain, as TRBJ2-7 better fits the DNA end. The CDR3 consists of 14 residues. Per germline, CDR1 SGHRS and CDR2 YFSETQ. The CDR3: CASSSDLGGYEQYF. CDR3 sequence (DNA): TGCGCCAGCAGTTCCGACCTGGGGGGGTACGAGCAGTACTTC.